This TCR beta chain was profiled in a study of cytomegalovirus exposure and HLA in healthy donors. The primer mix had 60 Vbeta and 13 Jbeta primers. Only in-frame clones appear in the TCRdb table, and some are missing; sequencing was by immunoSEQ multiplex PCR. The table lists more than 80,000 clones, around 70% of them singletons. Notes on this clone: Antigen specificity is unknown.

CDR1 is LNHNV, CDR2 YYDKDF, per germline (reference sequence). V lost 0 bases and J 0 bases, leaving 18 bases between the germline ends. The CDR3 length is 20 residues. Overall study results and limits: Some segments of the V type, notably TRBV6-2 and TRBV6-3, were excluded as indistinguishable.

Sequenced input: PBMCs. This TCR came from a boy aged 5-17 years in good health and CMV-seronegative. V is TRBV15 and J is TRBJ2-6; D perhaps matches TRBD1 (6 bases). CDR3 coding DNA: TGTGCCACCAGCAGAGATCCTTCGCACAGGGACGCCTCTGGGGCCAACGTCCTGACTTTC. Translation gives CATSRDPSHRDASGANVLTF.